The clone carrying this T cell receptor (beta chain) was found once. Its antigen is as yet unknown. This sample was taken from a study of cytomegalovirus exposure and HLA in healthy donors. Notes on the study in general: Highly shared sequence variants in one cluster were likely a sequencing artifact.

The primer mix had 60 Vbeta and 13 Jbeta primers. The data were produced by immunoSEQ multiplex PCR, yet TCRdb's version contains in-frame clones alone and is incomplete. Of about 160,000 clones listed, roughly 83% are singletons. The sequence was collected from a woman between 18 and 29 years old in good health and CMV-seronegative. The sequenced sample was PBMCs.

The CDR3 nucleotides are TGTGCCAGCAGTGATAGGGGACTAGCGGGGAATGAGCAGTTCTTC. Amino acid sequence: CASSDRGLAGNEQFF. The chain is built from TRBV6-1 and TRBJ2-1, with 13 bases lining up with TRBD2. CDR3 length: 15 residues. Germline CDR1 reads MNHNS; CDR2 reads SASEGT. The junction had 3 bases not matched to a gene; V was cut back by 3 bases and J by 7 bases.